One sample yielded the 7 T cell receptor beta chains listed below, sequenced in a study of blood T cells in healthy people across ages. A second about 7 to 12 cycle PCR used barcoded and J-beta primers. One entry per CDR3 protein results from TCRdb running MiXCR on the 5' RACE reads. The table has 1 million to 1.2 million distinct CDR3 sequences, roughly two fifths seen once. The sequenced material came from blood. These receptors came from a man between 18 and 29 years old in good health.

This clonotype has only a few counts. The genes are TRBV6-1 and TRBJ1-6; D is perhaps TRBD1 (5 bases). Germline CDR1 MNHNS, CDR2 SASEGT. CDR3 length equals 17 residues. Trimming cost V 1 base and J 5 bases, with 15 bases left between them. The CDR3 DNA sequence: TGTGCCAGCAGTGAAGGGGGCAGCGACTTAAATAATTCACCCCTCCACTTT. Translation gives CASSEGGSDLNNSPLHF.

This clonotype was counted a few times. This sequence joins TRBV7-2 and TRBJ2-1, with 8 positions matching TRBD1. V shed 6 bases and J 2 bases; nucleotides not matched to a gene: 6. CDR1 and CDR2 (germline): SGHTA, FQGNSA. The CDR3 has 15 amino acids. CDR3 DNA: TGTGCCAGCAGGCCTACGGGACAGGCCTACAATGAGCAGTTCTTC. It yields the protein CASRPTGQAYNEQFF.

The CDR3 protein is CASSQGWRPQHF. For the CDR3, the DNA is TGTGCCAGCAGCCAAGGATGGCGGCCCCAGCATTTT. The chain is built from TRBV3-1 and TRBJ1-5; D gene uncertain. V shed 1 base and J shed 9 bases, with 7 bases lying between them. CDR3 size: 12 residues. In germline, CDR1 is LGHDT, CDR2 YNNKEL (reference sequence).

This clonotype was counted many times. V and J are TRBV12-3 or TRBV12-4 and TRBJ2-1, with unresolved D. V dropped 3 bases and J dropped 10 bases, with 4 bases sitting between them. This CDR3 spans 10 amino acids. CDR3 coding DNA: TGTGCCAGCAGTTTGTCAGAGCAGTTCTTC. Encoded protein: CASSLSEQFF.

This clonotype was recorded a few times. CDR3 amino acids: CSATVDRGTFSGGGILGYTF. The CDR3 nucleotides read TGCAGTGCTACAGTGGACAGGGGTACGTTCTCTGGCGGGGGAATTCTCGGCTACACCTTC. The chain links TRBV20-1 to TRBJ1-2; 9 nucleotides match TRBD1. Germline V gene lookup returns CDR1 DFQATT and CDR2 SNEGSKA (reference sequence). The CDR3 has 20 amino acids. Germline trimming cut 4 bases from V and 8 bases from J; bases unmatched to any gene: 29.

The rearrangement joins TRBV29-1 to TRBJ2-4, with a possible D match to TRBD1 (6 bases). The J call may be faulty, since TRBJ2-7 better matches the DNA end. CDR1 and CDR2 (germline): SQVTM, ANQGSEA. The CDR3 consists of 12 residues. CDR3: CSVDAGVGEQYF. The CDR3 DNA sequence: TGCAGCGTTGATGCAGGGGTCGGCGAGCAGTACTTC.

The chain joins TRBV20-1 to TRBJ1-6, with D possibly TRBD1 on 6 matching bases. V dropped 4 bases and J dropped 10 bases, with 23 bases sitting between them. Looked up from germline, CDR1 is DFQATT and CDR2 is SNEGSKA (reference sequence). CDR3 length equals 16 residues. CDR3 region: CSATTSGVIGRSPLHF. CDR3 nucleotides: TGCAGTGCTACTACGTCAGGGGTGATCGGGAGGTCACCCCTCCACTTT.